Given below is one T cell receptor beta chain in context. V dropped 5 bases and J dropped 7; count of bases not matched to a gene: 11. The CDR3 loop spans 16 amino acids. Germline V gene data show CDR1 as SEHNR and CDR2 as FQNEAQ (reference sequence). The method was immunoSEQ multiplex PCR; TCRdb's version includes in-frame clones alone and lacks a portion of them. This sample yields roughly 18,000 clones, of which nearly 75% are seen a single time; approximately 6.3% belongs to the top ten. This entry belongs to a study of pediatric ulcerative colitis. In the study overall: Most patients had pancolitis, and two had left-sided colitis.

During colonoscopy, one to two rectal pinch biopsies were collected. The source material was gut tissue. The source of this sequence is a boy aged 5-17 years with moderate ulcerative colitis. The chain couples TRBV7-9 to TRBJ1-4; 9 positions agree with TRBD1. This CDR3 reads CASSLLAGTGLEKLFF. The CDR3 nucleotides read TGTGCCAGCAGCCTCCTGGCCGGGACAGGGCTTGAAAAACTGTTTTTT.